These T cell receptor beta chains were read from a single sample in a study of blood T cells in healthy people across ages. MiXCR was run by TCRdb on the 5' RACE reads, yielding one entry per CDR3 protein. The data contain about 650,000 distinct CDR3 sequences, approximately 31% of them singletons. The source material was blood. These receptors were collected from an elderly woman in good health. Each CDR3 is given with its conserved first and last residue. A D gene is named only where the DNA matches it firmly. Clone size is shown for a subset of rows, as once, few, many or a class of expanded clone.

>TRBJ2-1|TRBD1|once|TRBV5-1
CASRVGQGPGTNEQFF
TGCGCCAGCAGAGTGGGACAGGGACCTGGTACCAATGAGCAGTTCTTC
>TRBJ2-7|TRBD2|-|TRBV4-3
CASSQGAGGGDEQYF
TGCGCCAGCAGCCAAGGAGCGGGGGGGGGAGATGAGCAGTACTTC
>TRBJ1-1|TRBD1|-|TRBV27
CASYSPGTGGTEAFF
TGTGCCAGCTATTCCCCCGGGACAGGGGGCACTGAAGCTTTCTTT
>TRBJ2-6|TRBD1|-|TRBV7-2
CASSARGPGANVLTF
TGTGCCAGCAGCGCCAGGGGGCCTGGGGCCAACGTCCTGACTTTC
>TRBJ2-5|TRBD2|-|TRBV4-2
CASSRSGGAGQGTQYF
TGTGCTAGCAGCCGATCCGGGGGGGCCGGCCAAGGGACCCAGTACTTC
>TRBJ2-3|TRBD2|-|TRBV7-2
CASSQLTSAYTDTQYF
TGTGCCAGCAGCCAACTGACTAGCGCCTACACAGATACGCAGTATTTT
>TRBJ2-3|TRBD1|few|TRBV4-1
CASSQGEAGGNPTDTQYF
TGCGCCAGCAGCCAAGGAGAGGCAGGGGGCAACCCTACAGATACGCAGTATTTT
>TRBJ2-1|TRBD2|many|TRBV20-1
CSASTPMRGADEQFF
TGCAGTGCTAGCACCCCCATGCGGGGGGCGGATGAGCAGTTCTTC
>TRBJ2-7|-|-|TRBV5-5
CASSPRAVQEPQYF
TGTGCCAGCAGCCCCCGGGCAGTCCAAGAGCCCCAGTACTTC
>TRBJ2-1|-|-|TRBV7-8
CASSSPRVVNEQFF
TGTGCCAGCAGCTCCCCCCGGGTGGTCAATGAGCAGTTCTTC
>TRBJ2-3|TRBD2|many|TRBV6-2/TRBV6-3
CASGDPAGVNTQYF
TGTGCCAGCGGGGATCCAGCGGGGGTGAATACGCAGTATTTT
>TRBJ2-3|-|-|TRBV7-9
CASKTTGGSTDTQYF
TGTGCCAGCAAGACCACAGGAGGCAGCACAGATACGCAGTATTTT
>TRBJ1-1|-|few|TRBV7-9
CASLKERGTEAFF
TGTGCCAGTTTGAAGGAAAGGGGCACTGAAGCTTTCTTT
>TRBJ2-7|-|-|TRBV11-3
CASSLGSGNSYEQYF
TGTGCCAGCAGCTTAGGGTCGGGAAACTCCTACGAGCAGTACTTC
>TRBJ2-6|-|many|TRBV4-3
CASSQGPGGGSGANVLTF
TGCGCCAGCAGCCAAGGTCCCGGGGGCGGCTCTGGGGCCAACGTCCTGACTTTC
>TRBJ1-5|-|many|TRBV20-1
CSARGRTDYQPQHF
TGCAGTGCTAGAGGCCGGACAGATTATCAGCCCCAGCATTTT
>TRBJ1-2|TRBD1|many|TRBV29-1
CSVDGTVYDYTF
TGCAGCGTGGACGGGACAGTCTATGACTACACCTTC
>TRBJ2-5|-|many|TRBV5-4
CASSKKTGEETQYF
TGTGCCAGCAGCAAAAAGACGGGCGAAGAGACCCAGTACTTC
>TRBJ2-7|-|few|TRBV5-1
CASSLAGPPTNEQYF
TGCGCCAGCAGCTTGGCAGGGCCCCCAACAAATGAGCAGTACTTC
>TRBJ2-1|TRBD2|-|TRBV7-2
CASSPLAGGRRGEQFF
TGTGCCAGCAGCCCACTAGCGGGGGGGCGGAGGGGTGAGCAGTTCTTC
>TRBJ2-1|-|-|TRBV5-1
CASRIGLAVYNEQFF
TGCGCCAGCAGGATAGGTCTGGCAGTATACAATGAGCAGTTCTTC
>TRBJ2-5|-|-|TRBV20-1
CSGLSGEGVAQYF
TGCAGTGGGTTATCTGGGGAGGGGGTGGCCCAGTACTTC
>TRBJ2-3|TRBD2|many|TRBV5-6
CASSSLAVTDTQYF
TGTGCCAGCAGCTCCCTAGCGGTCACAGATACGCAGTATTTT
>TRBJ2-1|-|-|TRBV7-2
CAGSRDGRYGSYNEQFF
TGTGCCGGCAGCCGTGACGGGCGTTATGGATCCTACAATGAGCAGTTCTTC
>TRBJ1-1|-|-|TRBV2
CASPGGSRSEAFF
TGTGCCAGCCCCGGAGGGTCAAGGTCTGAAGCTTTCTTT
>TRBJ2-4|-|-|TRBV10-3
CAISAGTNQEQYF
TGTGCCATCAGCGCCGGGACCAACCAAGAGCAGTACTTC
>TRBJ2-7|-|-|TRBV4-3
CASSQDNEQGYEQYF
TGCGCCAGCAGCCAAGATAACGAACAGGGCTACGAGCAGTACTTC
>TRBJ2-7|-|-|TRBV2
CASSARPRDGEQYF
TGTGCCAGCAGTGCTAGGCCCAGAGACGGTGAGCAGTACTTC
>TRBJ2-1|-|-|TRBV14
CASSQAGGQAPEQFF
TGTGCCAGCAGCCAAGCCGGGGGTCAGGCGCCTGAGCAGTTCTTC
>TRBJ1-1|-|-|TRBV4-2
CASSQGGHPSAEAFF
TGTGCCAGCAGCCAAGGGGGACACCCGTCTGCTGAAGCTTTCTTT
>TRBJ2-7|TRBD1|many|TRBV5-1
CASSFQTGPSYEQYF
TGCGCCAGCAGCTTCCAGACAGGGCCCTCCTACGAGCAGTACTTC
>TRBJ2-2|TRBD2|-|TRBV3-1
CASSSTAGGWSGELFF
TGTGCCAGCAGCTCAACCGCCGGGGGGTGGTCTGGGGAGCTGTTTTTT
>TRBJ2-3|TRBD2|-|TRBV7-3
CASSLETSGSLGRDTQYF
TGTGCCAGCAGTTTAGAGACTAGCGGGAGTCTCGGTAGAGATACGCAGTATTTT
>TRBJ1-2|-|many|TRBV4-1
CASSQETEGVGGYTF
TGCGCCAGCAGCCAGGAGACAGAAGGGGTCGGTGGCTACACCTTC
>TRBJ1-1|-|many|TRBV19
CASRLGPGTEAFF
TGTGCCAGTAGGCTAGGACCTGGGACTGAAGCTTTCTTT
>TRBJ1-2|TRBD1|few|TRBV28
CASSLRTRGINYGYTF
TGTGCCAGCAGTTTACGGACCAGGGGGATTAACTATGGCTACACCTTC
>TRBJ2-7|TRBD1|many|TRBV15
CATSRVLGTGTDEQYF
TGTGCCACCAGCAGAGTATTAGGGACAGGGACCGACGAGCAGTACTTC
>TRBJ2-5|-|-|TRBV11-2
CASSLCGSQGEEQYF
TGTGCCAGCAGCTTATGTGGGTCCCAGGGGGAGGAGCAGTACTTC
>TRBJ2-2|-|few|TRBV28
CASRQQANTGELFF
TGTGCCAGCAGACAACAGGCGAACACCGGGGAGCTGTTTTTT
>TRBJ2-7|-|many|TRBV28
CASSPAMGEQYF
TGTGCCAGCAGCCCTGCCATGGGGGAGCAGTACTTC
>TRBJ2-7|TRBD2|many|TRBV5-1
CASSPSGGPSYEQYF
TGCGCCAGCAGCCCCAGCGGGGGGCCCTCCTACGAGCAGTACTTC
>TRBJ2-1|-|-|TRBV9
CASSTLKGGYNEQFF
TGTGCCAGCAGCACTCTCAAAGGGGGCTACAATGAGCAGTTCTTC
>TRBJ1-2|-|many|TRBV6-6
CASSPRDGGYGYTF
TGTGCCAGCAGTCCTAGGGACGGTGGCTATGGCTACACCTTC
>TRBJ2-7|-|few|TRBV6-1
CASRAKLACEQYF
TGTGCCAGCAGGGCTAAACTAGCCTGCGAGCAGTACTTC